Below, 6 T cell receptor beta chains from the same sample are listed, as sequenced in a study of T cell responses to AZD1222 COVID-19 vaccine. Assay used: immunoSEQ multiplex PCR; TCRdb lists only in-frame clones, some missing. In the table there are about 140,000 clones, around 90% of which are singletons. Sequencing was performed on peripheral blood, taken on day 0 of AZD1222 vaccination. The receptors were gathered from an adult in good health.

V is TRBV7-2 and J is TRBJ2-1; D gene ambiguous. The length of the CDR3 is 15 residues. The V end lost 3 bases, the J end lost 0 bases, and 9 bases lay between the germline ends. CDR1 is SGHTA and CDR2 is FQGNSA in the germline V gene. DNA of the CDR3: TGTGCCAGCAGCTTGTTTGGCGGCTCCTACAATGAGCAGTTCTTC. This translates into CASSLFGGSYNEQFF.

This clone was observed a few times. This specimen includes other DNA sequences encoding the same CDR3. The chain recombines TRBV6-1 with TRBJ2-7; D call uncertain. The CDR3 has 11 amino acids. Deletions cut 2 bases from V and 3 bases from J, with 2 bases between. Germline loops: CDR1 MNHNS, CDR2 SASEGT. Written as DNA, the CDR3 is TGTGCCAGCAGTGAAAACTACGAGCAGTACTTC. Encoded protein: CASSENYEQYF.

DNA for the CDR3: TGTGCCAGCAGCTTGGTAGGGATGGATCAGCCCCAGCATTTT. Translating gives CASSLVGMDQPQHF. The genes are TRBV5-6 and TRBJ1-5; D remains unclear. Germline lookup yields CDR1 SGHDT and CDR2 YYEEEE. V dropped 0 bases and J dropped 5 bases, with 9 bases sitting between them. The CDR3 loop spans 14 amino acids.

The chain couples TRBV5-1 to TRBJ1-1; no definite D call. CDR3 size: 14 residues. V was clipped by 2 bases and J by 4 bases, with 12 bases between them. Per the germline V gene, CDR1 is SGHRS and CDR2 is YFSETQ. The CDR3 sequence: CASSFTTGSTEAFF. The CDR3 DNA follows: TGCGCCAGCAGCTTCACGACGGGCTCCACTGAAGCTTTCTTT.

The CDR3 nucleotides are TGTGCCAGCCTTGGACAGGGAGGTGGCTACACCTTC. Its protein product is CASLGQGGGYTF. The V and J genes are TRBV2 and TRBJ1-2; the match to TRBD1 covers 8 bases. The CDR3 length is 12 residues. CDR1 is SNHLY, CDR2 FYNNEI, per germline. With 8 bases clipped from V and 7 bases from J, the junction kept 6 bases outside the gene matches.

This clone appeared a single time. The chain's CDR3 is CASSQEGQIFYGYTF. The CDR3 nucleotides are TGTGCCAGCAGCCAAGAAGGGCAGATCTTCTATGGCTACACCTTC. The rearrangement links TRBV4-2 to TRBJ1-2; D ambiguous. CDR1 and CDR2 (germline): LGHNA, YNFKEQ. The CDR3 is made up of 15 amino acids. V dropped 0 bases and J dropped 4 bases, with 12 bases sitting between them.